The rows below give T cell receptor beta chains drawn from one sample of a study of breast tumors, draining lymph nodes, adjacent tissues. TCRdb re-called the multiplex PCR reads through MiXCR, storing one row per CDR3 protein. Of around 250,000 distinct CDR3 sequences in the sample, less than 40% are singletons; the top ten hold 3% to 4.5%. The sequenced sample consisted of axillary lymph node tissue. The receptors shown here come from a female donor with breast cancer. Some clones in this sample may be carry-over from other donors' samples. CDR3s include the opening cysteine and the closing phenylalanine or tryptophan. The order of the fields is D gene, clone size, J gene, V gene, CDR3 DNA, CDR3 protein. A D gene is named only where the DNA matches it firmly. Rows give clone size only sometimes, using once, few, many, or a class for an expanded clone.

d_call: NA; clone_size: many; j_call: TRBJ1-3; v_call: TRBV3-1; cdr3_nt: TGTGCCAGCAGCCATTACTCTGGAAACACCATATATTTT; cdr3_aa: CASSHYSGNTIYF
d_call: NA; clone_size: many; j_call: TRBJ2-7; v_call: TRBV7-6; cdr3_nt: TGTGCCAGCAGCTTAAGAACCCAGAACGAGCAGTACTTC; cdr3_aa: CASSLRTQNEQYF
d_call: TRBD2; clone_size: few; j_call: TRBJ2-5; v_call: TRBV7-9; cdr3_nt: TGTGCCAGCAGCTTAGGGTTAGCGGGGGCCCAGTACTTC; cdr3_aa: CASSLGLAGAQYF
d_call: NA; clone_size: NA; j_call: TRBJ1-1; v_call: TRBV7-9; cdr3_nt: TGTGCCAGCAGCCTAGATAGTGTCAGGGGGAACACTGAAGCTTTCTTT; cdr3_aa: CASSLDSVRGNTEAFF
d_call: NA; clone_size: many; j_call: TRBJ1-3; v_call: TRBV6-6; cdr3_nt: TGTGCCAGCAGTTATGCGGGTTCCGGAAACACCATATATTTT; cdr3_aa: CASSYAGSGNTIYF
d_call: NA; clone_size: NA; j_call: TRBJ2-5; v_call: TRBV6-2/TRBV6-3; cdr3_nt: TGTGCCAGCAGTTACACAGGAGAGACCCAGTACTTC; cdr3_aa: CASSYTGETQYF
d_call: TRBD1; clone_size: NA; j_call: TRBJ1-2; v_call: TRBV25-1; cdr3_nt: TGTGCCAGCAGCTTAGAGTCGGGACAGGCGGGCTATGGCTACACCTTC; cdr3_aa: CASSLESGQAGYGYTF
d_call: TRBD1; clone_size: NA; j_call: TRBJ1-1; v_call: TRBV28; cdr3_nt: TGTGCCAGCAGCACCGGGACAGCCGACACTGAAGCTTTCTTT; cdr3_aa: CASSTGTADTEAFF
d_call: NA; clone_size: NA; j_call: TRBJ2-3; v_call: TRBV6-1; cdr3_nt: TGTGCCAGCAGTGAAGCGCGGGGCGGGGGCCCCCCAGATACGCAGTATTTT; cdr3_aa: CASSEARGGGPPDTQYF
d_call: NA; clone_size: few; j_call: TRBJ1-2; v_call: TRBV6-2/TRBV6-3; cdr3_nt: TGTGCCAGCAGTTACGGCGCAGGGTGGGGCTACACCTTC; cdr3_aa: CASSYGAGWGYTF
d_call: TRBD2; clone_size: few; j_call: TRBJ2-5; v_call: TRBV3-1; cdr3_nt: TGTGCCAGCAGCCCCCTGCCGGGACTAGCGGGACGGGGGGAGACCCAGTACTTC; cdr3_aa: CASSPLPGLAGRGETQYF
d_call: TRBD2; clone_size: many; j_call: TRBJ2-3; v_call: TRBV6-1; cdr3_nt: TGTGCCAGCAGTGAATGGGGACTACTCACAGATACGCAGTATTTT; cdr3_aa: CASSEWGLLTDTQYF
d_call: NA; clone_size: many; j_call: TRBJ1-2; v_call: TRBV30; cdr3_nt: TGTGCCTGGAGTGTACTCAGGCGGAACTATGGCTACACCTTC; cdr3_aa: CAWSVLRRNYGYTF
d_call: TRBD2; clone_size: many; j_call: TRBJ2-1; v_call: TRBV7-9; cdr3_nt: TGTGCCAGCAGCCCCCCTCTAGCGGGTTCCTACAATGAGCAGTTCTTC; cdr3_aa: CASSPPLAGSYNEQFF